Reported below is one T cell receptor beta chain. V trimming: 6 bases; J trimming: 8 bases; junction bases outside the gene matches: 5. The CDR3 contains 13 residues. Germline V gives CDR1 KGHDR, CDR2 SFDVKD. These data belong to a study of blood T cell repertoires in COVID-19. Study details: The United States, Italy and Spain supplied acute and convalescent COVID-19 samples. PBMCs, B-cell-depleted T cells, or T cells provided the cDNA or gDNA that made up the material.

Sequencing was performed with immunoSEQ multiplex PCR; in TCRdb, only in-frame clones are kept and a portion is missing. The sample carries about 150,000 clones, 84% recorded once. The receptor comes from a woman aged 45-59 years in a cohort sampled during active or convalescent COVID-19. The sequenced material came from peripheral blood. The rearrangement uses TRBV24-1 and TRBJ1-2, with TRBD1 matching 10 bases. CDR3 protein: CATSPGQGGGYTF. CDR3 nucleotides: TGTGCCACCAGTCCTGGACAGGGGGGAGGCTACACCTTC.